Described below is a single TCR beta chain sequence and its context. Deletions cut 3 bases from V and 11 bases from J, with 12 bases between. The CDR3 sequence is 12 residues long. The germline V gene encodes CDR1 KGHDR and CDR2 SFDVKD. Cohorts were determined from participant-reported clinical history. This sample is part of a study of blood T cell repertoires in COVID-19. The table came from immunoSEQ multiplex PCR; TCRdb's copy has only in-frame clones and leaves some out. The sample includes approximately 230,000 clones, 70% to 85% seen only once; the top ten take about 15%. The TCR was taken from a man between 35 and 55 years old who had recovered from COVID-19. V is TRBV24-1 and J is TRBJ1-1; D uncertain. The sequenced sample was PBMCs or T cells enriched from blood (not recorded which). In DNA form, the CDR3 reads TGTGCCACCAGTGATCCGACCTGGCGGGCTTTCTTT. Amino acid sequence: CATSDPTWRAFF.